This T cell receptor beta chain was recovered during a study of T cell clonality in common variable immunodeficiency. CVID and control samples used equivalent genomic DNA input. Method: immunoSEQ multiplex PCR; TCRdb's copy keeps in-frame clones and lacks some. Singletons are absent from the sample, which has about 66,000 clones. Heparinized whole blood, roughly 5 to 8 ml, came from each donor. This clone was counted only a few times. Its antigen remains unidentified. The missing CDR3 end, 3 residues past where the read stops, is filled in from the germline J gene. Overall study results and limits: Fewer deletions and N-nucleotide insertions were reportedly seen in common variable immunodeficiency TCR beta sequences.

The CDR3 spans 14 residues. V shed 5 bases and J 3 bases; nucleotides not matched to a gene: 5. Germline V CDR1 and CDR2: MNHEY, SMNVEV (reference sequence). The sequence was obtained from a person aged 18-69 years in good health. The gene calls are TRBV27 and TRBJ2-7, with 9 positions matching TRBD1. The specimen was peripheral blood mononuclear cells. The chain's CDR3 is CASSRYRGHYEQYF. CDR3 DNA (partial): TGTGCCAGCAGTCGGTACAGGGGGCACTACGAG.